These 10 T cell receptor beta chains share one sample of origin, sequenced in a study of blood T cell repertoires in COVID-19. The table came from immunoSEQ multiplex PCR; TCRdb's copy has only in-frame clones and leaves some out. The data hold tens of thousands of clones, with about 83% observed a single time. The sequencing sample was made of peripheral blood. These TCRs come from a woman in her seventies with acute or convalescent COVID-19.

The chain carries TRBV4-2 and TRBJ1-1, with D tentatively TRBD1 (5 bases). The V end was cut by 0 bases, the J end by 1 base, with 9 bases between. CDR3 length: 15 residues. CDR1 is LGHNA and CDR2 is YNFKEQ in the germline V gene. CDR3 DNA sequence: TGTGCCAGCAGCCAAGAAGGACACAGGAACACTGAAGCTTTCTTT. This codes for CASSQEGHRNTEAFF.

This chain's CDR3 is CASTMDSLNTEAFF. CDR3 coding DNA: TGTGCCAGCACCATGGACAGTTTGAACACTGAAGCTTTCTTT. The J gene is TRBJ1-1, the V gene TRBV6-5, with a tentative D call TRBD1 (6 bases). The ends were cut back, 7 bases at V and 0 bases at J, with 12 bases in the middle. The CDR3 extends over 14 amino acids. CDR1 is MNHEY and CDR2 is SVGAGI in the germline V gene.

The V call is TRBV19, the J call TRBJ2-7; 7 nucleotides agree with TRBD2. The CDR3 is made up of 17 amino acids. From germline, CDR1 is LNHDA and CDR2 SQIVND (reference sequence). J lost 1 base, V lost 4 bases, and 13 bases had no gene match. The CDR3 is CASSTRSGRGESYEQYF. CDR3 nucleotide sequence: TGTGCCAGTAGTACCCGAAGTGGGAGGGGTGAATCCTACGAGCAGTACTTC.

In DNA form, the CDR3 reads TGTGCCAGCGGGAAGGGACAGGATAATTCACCCCTCCACTTT. Its translation: CASGKGQDNSPLHF. V usage is TRBV9 and J usage is TRBJ1-6; 8 bases agree with TRBD1. This CDR3 comprises 14 residues. Per germline, CDR1 SGDLS and CDR2 YYNGEE. Losses at the gene ends were 7 bases for V and 5 bases for J; bases not matched to a gene: 5.

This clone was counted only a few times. The CDR3 is CASSPWAAGGGSGAFF. CDR3 nucleotide sequence: TGTGCCAGCAGCCCGTGGGCGGCAGGGGGTGGGAGTGGGGCTTTCTTT. The J gene is TRBJ1-1, the V gene TRBV11-2, with 7 bases fitting TRBD1. This CDR3 contains 16 residues. The germline V gene has CDR1 SGHAT and CDR2 FQNNGV. The J segment lost 11 bases and the V segment lost 5 bases, leaving 20 bases of the junction unmatched.

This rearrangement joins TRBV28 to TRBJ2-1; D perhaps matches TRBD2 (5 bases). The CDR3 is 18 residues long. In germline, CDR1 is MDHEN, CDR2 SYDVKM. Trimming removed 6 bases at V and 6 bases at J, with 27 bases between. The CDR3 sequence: CASSPEVVSEARTNEQFF. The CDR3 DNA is TGTGCCAGCAGCCCGGAGGTGGTATCCGAGGCTCGAACCAATGAGCAGTTCTTC.

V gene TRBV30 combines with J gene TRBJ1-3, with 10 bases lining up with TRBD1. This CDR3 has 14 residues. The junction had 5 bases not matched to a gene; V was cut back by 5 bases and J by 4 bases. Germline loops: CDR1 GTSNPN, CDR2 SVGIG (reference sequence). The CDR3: CAWAGTGDGNTIYF. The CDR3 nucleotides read TGTGCCTGGGCTGGGACAGGGGACGGAAACACCATATATTTT.

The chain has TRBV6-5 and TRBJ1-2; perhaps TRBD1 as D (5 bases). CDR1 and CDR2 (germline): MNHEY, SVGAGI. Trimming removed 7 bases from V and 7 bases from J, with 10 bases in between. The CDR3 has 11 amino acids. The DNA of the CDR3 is TGTGCCAGCAACGGGGGGGGTGGCTACACCTTC. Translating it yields CASNGGGGYTF.

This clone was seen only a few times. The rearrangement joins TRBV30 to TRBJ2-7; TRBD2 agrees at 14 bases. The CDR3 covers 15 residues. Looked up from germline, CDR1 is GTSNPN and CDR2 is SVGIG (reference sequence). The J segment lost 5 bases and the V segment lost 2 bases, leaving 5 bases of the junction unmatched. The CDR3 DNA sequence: TGTGCCTGGAGTCCGGGACTAGCGGGGGTAAACGAGCAGTACTTC. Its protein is CAWSPGLAGVNEQYF.

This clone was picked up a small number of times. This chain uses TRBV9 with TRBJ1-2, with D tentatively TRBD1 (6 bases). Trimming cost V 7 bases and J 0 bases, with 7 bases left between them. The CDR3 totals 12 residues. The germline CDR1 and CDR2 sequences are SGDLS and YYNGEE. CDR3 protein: CASEGANYGYTF. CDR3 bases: TGTGCCAGCGAGGGGGCTAACTATGGCTACACCTTC.